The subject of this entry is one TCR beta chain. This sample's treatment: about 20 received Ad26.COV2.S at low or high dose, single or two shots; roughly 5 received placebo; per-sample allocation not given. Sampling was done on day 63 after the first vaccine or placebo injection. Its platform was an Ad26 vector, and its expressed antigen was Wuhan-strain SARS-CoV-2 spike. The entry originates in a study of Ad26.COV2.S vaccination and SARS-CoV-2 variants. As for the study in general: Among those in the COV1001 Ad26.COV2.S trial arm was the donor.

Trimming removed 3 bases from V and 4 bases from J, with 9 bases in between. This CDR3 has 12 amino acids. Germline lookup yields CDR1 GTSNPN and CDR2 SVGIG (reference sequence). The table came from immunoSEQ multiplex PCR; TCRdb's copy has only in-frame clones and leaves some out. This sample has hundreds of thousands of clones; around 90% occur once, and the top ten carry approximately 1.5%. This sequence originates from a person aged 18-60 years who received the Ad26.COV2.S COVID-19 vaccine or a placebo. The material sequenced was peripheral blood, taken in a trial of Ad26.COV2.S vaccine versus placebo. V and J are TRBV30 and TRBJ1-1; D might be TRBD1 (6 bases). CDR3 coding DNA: TGTGCCTGGAGAGGGGGAACCACTGAAGCTTTCTTT. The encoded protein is CAWRGGTTEAFF.